What follows describes a single TCR beta chain. Germline lookup yields CDR1 MGHRA and CDR2 YSYEKL. This CDR3 comprises 14 residues. Deletions cut 1 base from V and 3 bases from J, with 10 bases between. This sample was included in a study of technical replicates of blood from a few donors. Measured with immunoSEQ multiplex PCR; TCRdb has only the in-frame clones, and not every one. The table has under 65,000 clones, approximately 90% seen once. The clonotype originates from a human donor in good health. Some clones in this sample may be carry-over from other donors' samples. Input material: PBMCs. The V and J genes are TRBV4-1 and TRBJ2-7, with D possibly matching TRBD1 (6 bases). Here the CDR3 DNA reads TGCGCCAGCAGCCAAGGACAGGCAGACTACGAGCAGTACTTC. It encodes CASSQGQADYEQYF.